This T cell receptor (beta chain) was profiled in a study of technical replicates of blood from several donors. Notes on this clone: At one boundary the junction diverges from the germline segment, which might be a read error.

The method was immunoSEQ multiplex PCR; TCRdb's version includes in-frame clones alone and lacks a portion of them. Found here are under 100,000 clones, roughly 95% of them singletons; the top ten hold roughly 0.3%. The material sequenced was T cells isolated from PBMCs. The sequence derives from a human donor in good health.

The CDR3 protein is CASSFTGTTSIARHF. The CDR3 bases are TGTGCCAGCAGTTTTACGGGTACTACTAGTATTGCGAGACACTTC. This chain links TRBV28 with TRBJ2-7; possibly TRBD2 for D (5 bases). CDR1 is MDHEN, CDR2 SYDVKM, per germline. The CDR3 covers 15 residues.